These 17 T cell receptor beta chains were all obtained from the same sample, sequenced in a study of OX40 agonist ivuxolimab in advanced cancers. Clones were sequenced by immunoSEQ multiplex PCR, and TCRdb holds only the in-frame ones, with some missing. Among about 46,000 clones listed, 70% to 90% were seen once. The sample in question was CD4+ or CD8+ T cells sorted from blood, obtained in a trial of the OX40 agonist ivuxolimab. The receptors originated from an adult with an advanced solid tumor such as melanoma, head and neck, liver or kidney cancer.

DNA for the CDR3: TGTGCCAGCAGCCTTGGATCATACAATGAGCAGTTCTTC. Translated, it gives CASSLGSYNEQFF. The chain recombines TRBV9 with TRBJ2-1; unclear D gene. Per the germline V gene, CDR1 is SGDLS and CDR2 is YYNGEE. Trimming took off 4 bases at V and 4 bases at J, with 9 bases between the two ends. The CDR3 consists of 13 residues.

The chain carries TRBV5-5 and TRBJ1-1; maybe TRBD1 (5 bases). Trimming shortened V by 5 bases and J by 4 bases, and 15 bases separated the two germline ends. This CDR3 has 14 residues. The germline V gene encodes CDR1 SGHKS and CDR2 YYEKEE (reference sequence). Here the CDR3 DNA reads TGTGCCAGCAGAAAGGACATCGGGATCACTGAAGCTTTCTTT. Amino acid sequence: CASRKDIGITEAFF.

This clone came up once. The chain is built from TRBV19 and TRBJ2-3, with TRBD2 identical over 8 bases. Per germline, CDR1 LNHDA and CDR2 SQIVND (reference sequence). The junction had 5 bases not matched to a gene; V was cut back by 3 bases and J by 0 bases. The CDR3 sequence is 16 residues long. The CDR3 DNA follows: TGTGCCAGTAGTATGCTAGCTAGCGGGAGCACAGATACGCAGTATTTT. Translation: CASSMLASGSTDTQYF.

This sequence joins TRBV6-5 and TRBJ2-5; D is perhaps TRBD2 (6 bases). Germline V gene lookup returns CDR1 MNHEY and CDR2 SVGAGI. With 4 bases removed from V and 13 bases from J, the gap between germline ends came to 16 bases. The length of the CDR3 is 12 residues. CDR3 DNA sequence: TGTGCCAGCAGTTCCCGGGGACTGCCCCCGTACTTC. Protein sequence: CASSSRGLPPYF.

The chain joins TRBV27 to TRBJ2-3; D gene unclear. The CDR3 has 16 amino acids. V lost 1 base to trimming and J lost 4 bases, with 15 bases between them. Per germline, CDR1 MNHEY and CDR2 SMNVEV (reference sequence). The CDR3 region is CASSLFSSRHSDTQYF. The DNA for the CDR3 is TGTGCCAGCAGTTTATTTTCCTCCAGGCATTCAGATACGCAGTATTTT.

This rearrangement joins TRBV10-1 to TRBJ2-3; 10 bases match TRBD1. The CDR3 loop spans 16 amino acids. Trimming at V came to 2 bases and at J to 6 bases, leaving 8 bases not matched to a gene. Per germline, CDR1 WNHNN and CDR2 SYGVQD (reference sequence). CDR3 in amino acids: CASSEVGQGIGDTQYF. CDR3 DNA: TGCGCCAGCAGTGAGGTGGGACAGGGGATAGGGGATACGCAGTATTTT.

This clone is labeled medium-sized. The gene calls are TRBV4-3 and TRBJ1-2; TRBD1 is a possible D gene (6 bases). The CDR3 loop spans 14 amino acids. The germline CDR1 and CDR2 sequences are LGHNA and YSLEER. Trimming removed 2 bases at V and 4 bases at J, with 11 bases between. CDR3 sequence: CASSQQGFGYGYTF. The DNA of the CDR3 is TGCGCCAGCAGCCAACAGGGGTTTGGCTATGGCTACACCTTC.

The rearrangement links TRBV7-2 to TRBJ1-5; the D gene is possibly TRBD1 (5 bases). Germline V lookup: CDR1 SGHTA, CDR2 FQGNSA. CDR3 size: 15 residues. Between the trimmed V and J ends, which lost 2 bases and 7 bases, there was a span of 15 bases. The CDR3 sequence: CASSLRGVRGQPQHF. DNA for the CDR3: TGTGCCAGCAGCTTACGGGGGGTTAGGGGACAGCCCCAGCATTTT.

This chain links TRBV9 with TRBJ2-1; tentatively, D is TRBD1 (5 bases). Germline V lookup: CDR1 SGDLS, CDR2 YYNGEE. Trimming removed 3 bases at V and 7 bases at J, with 14 bases between. The CDR3 is made up of 14 amino acids. The CDR3 loop reads CASSERPYRNEQFF. The DNA of the CDR3 is TGTGCCAGCAGCGAGAGACCATACAGGAATGAGCAGTTCTTC.

The chain employs TRBV9 and TRBJ2-7; 8 nucleotides agree with TRBD1. The CDR3 runs to 14 residues. The germline CDR1 and CDR2 sequences are SGDLS and YYNGEE. V shed 0 bases, J shed 4 bases, and the junction held 3 bases outside the gene matches. This chain's CDR3 is CASSVAGGGYEQYF. CDR3 in DNA: TGTGCCAGCAGCGTAGCAGGGGGCGGGTACGAGCAGTACTTC. The complete variable domain, with remaining parts taken from reference TRBV9 and TRBJ2-7, reads DSGVTQTPKHLITATGQRVTLRCSPRSGDLSVYWYQQSLDQGLQFLIQYYNGEERAKGNILERFSAQQFPDLHSELNLSSLELGDSALYFCASSVAGGGYEQYFGPGTRLTVT.

V usage is TRBV15 and J usage is TRBJ2-7; TRBD1 agrees at 8 bases. V lost 1 base, J lost 4 bases, and 6 bases stayed unmatched. Germline V gene data show CDR1 as LNHNV and CDR2 as YYDKDF (reference sequence). The CDR3 runs to 15 residues. The CDR3 DNA reads TGTGCCACCAGCAGAGTAACGCAGGGGGCGTACGAGCAGTACTTC. It codes for CATSRVTQGAYEQYF.

This rearrangement joins TRBV4-2 to TRBJ2-1; 11 bases line up with TRBD2. Germline V gene lookup returns CDR1 LGHNA and CDR2 YNFKEQ. The junction had 15 bases not matched to a gene; V was cut back by 4 bases and J by 4 bases. This CDR3 is 19 amino acids long. The CDR3 DNA follows: TGTGCCAGCAGCCCGCTGGCCTACTCGGGACTAGCGGAATACAATGAGCAGTTCTTC. Translated: CASSPLAYSGLAEYNEQFF.

In this sample, this clone turned up once. The gene calls are TRBV9 and TRBJ1-4; D call uncertain. CDR1 SGDLS and CDR2 YYNGEE come from the germline V gene. Trimming stripped 0 bases from V and 4 bases from J, with 7 bases between. CDR3 length equals 14 residues. This chain's CDR3 is CASSVEGLNEKLFF. The DNA for the CDR3 is TGTGCCAGCAGCGTAGAGGGTCTTAATGAAAAACTGTTTTTT.

The chain employs TRBV19 and TRBJ1-2; 9 bases match TRBD1. CDR1 is LNHDA, CDR2 SQIVND, per germline (reference sequence). The CDR3 is made up of 16 amino acids. Germline trimming cut 2 bases from V and 7 bases from J; bases unmatched to any gene: 11. The CDR3 DNA reads TGTGCCAGTAGTATATATCCTACAGGGGGCGGAGGTGGCTACACCTTC. Its translation: CASSIYPTGGGGGYTF.

V gene TRBV9 combines with J gene TRBJ2-7, with 9 bases fitting TRBD2. CDR3 length equals 17 residues. Germline V gene sequence: CDR1 SGDLS, CDR2 YYNGEE. V was clipped by 0 bases and J by 0 bases; unmatched bases: 7. CDR3 protein: CASSVATTSGHSYEQYF. The CDR3 nucleotides are TGTGCCAGCAGCGTAGCTACGACTAGCGGCCACTCCTACGAGCAGTACTTC.

The V call is TRBV6-5, the J call TRBJ1-2, with D uncertain. The CDR3 is 13 residues long. Germline CDR1 MNHEY, CDR2 SVGAGI. V was trimmed by 0 bases and J by 2 bases, leaving 4 bases between them. CDR3 region: CASSYSANYGYTF. The CDR3 coding sequence is TGTGCCAGCAGTTACTCAGCGAACTATGGCTACACCTTC.

This clone was counted at least ten times. This rearrangement joins TRBV6-4 to TRBJ2-3; TRBD2 aligns across 7 bases. The J segment lost 0 bases and the V segment lost 4 bases, leaving 7 bases of the junction unmatched. CDR1 MRHNA and CDR2 SNTAGT come from the germline V gene. This CDR3 region has 16 residues. The CDR3 nucleotides are TGTGCCAGCAGTGTCGAAGGCGGGGGAAGCACAGATACGCAGTATTTT. Its translation: CASSVEGGGSTDTQYF.